A single sample is the source of the 30 T cell receptor beta chains below, sequenced in a study of T cells in Graves' hyperthyroidism and ophthalmopathy. TCR beta CDR3 sequences were amplified from RNA transcripts. First-round RT-PCR with HTBI primers amplified the TCR CDR3 region. TCRdb recomputed calls from the multiplex PCR reads with MiXCR, one row per CDR3 protein. Among hundreds of thousands of distinct CDR3 sequences listed, about two fifths were seen once. Sequenced material: blood. These TCRs come from a man aged 18 to 30 with Graves' hyperthyroidism.

Concerning this clonotype itself: The junction and the germline gene differ at one end; a read error may be behind it. The rearrangement joins TRBV10-3 to TRBJ2-7, with TRBD2 matching over 8 bases. The CDR3 length is 15 residues. Germline loops: CDR1 ENHRY, CDR2 SYGVKD. The CDR3 is CASSEGLQRELEQYF. Written as DNA, the CDR3 is TGTGCCAGCAGTGAAGGTCTTCAGCGGGAGTTAGAGCAGTACTTC.

This rearrangement joins TRBV9 to TRBJ2-5, with D perhaps being TRBD1 or TRBD2 (8 bases each). The germline CDR1 and CDR2 sequences are SGDLS and YYNGEE. The ends were cut back, 2 bases at V and 0 bases at J, with 17 bases in the middle. There are 17 residues in the CDR3. CDR3 in amino acids: CASSVGQGGGHQETQYF. For the CDR3, the DNA is TGTGCCAGCAGCGTCGGACAGGGCGGGGGGCACCAAGAGACCCAGTACTTC.

This clonotype was seen a single time. V usage is TRBV29-1 and J usage is TRBJ1-1; 9 nucleotides align to TRBD1. The CDR3 spans 14 residues. Germline V gene lookup returns CDR1 SQVTM and CDR2 ANQGSEA. With V trimmed by 7 bases and J by 3 bases, 9 bases remained unmatched. The CDR3 reads CSAGDRVSYTEAFF. The CDR3, as DNA: TGCAGCGCGGGGGACAGGGTCAGTTACACTGAAGCTTTCTTT.

The table lists this clonotype with many counts. This chain uses TRBV29-1 with TRBJ1-5; TRBD1 might be the D (5 bases). This CDR3 has 13 residues. CDR1 SQVTM and CDR2 ANQGSEA come from the germline V gene. V lost 1 base, J lost 3 bases, and 7 bases lay in between. CDR3 nucleotide sequence: TGCAGCGTTGAAGTAGGGGACAATCAGCCCCAGCATTTT. This translates into CSVEVGDNQPQHF.

The rearrangement links TRBV7-3 to TRBJ2-2; possibly TRBD1 or TRBD2 for D (6 bases each). CDR1 is SGHTA, CDR2 FQGTGA, per germline. The CDR3 is made up of 16 amino acids. V dropped 5 bases and J dropped 2 bases, with 15 bases sitting between them. The CDR3 here is CASSQVGGSNTGELFF. The CDR3 nucleotides are TGTGCCAGCAGCCAGGTGGGGGGCTCAAACACCGGGGAGCTGTTTTTT.

This rearrangement joins TRBV7-9 to TRBJ2-5; no definite D call. The CDR3 length is 13 residues. Germline V lookup: CDR1 SEHNR, CDR2 FQNEAQ (reference sequence). Between the trimmed V and J ends, which lost 7 bases and 2 bases, there was a span of 11 bases. As DNA, the CDR3 is TGTGCCAGCATGGTCCAAGGTCAAGAGACCCAGTACTTC. This translates into CASMVQGQETQYF.

Concerning this clonotype itself: A much larger clone lies one base from this, so it may be a read error. The chain is built from TRBV29-1 and TRBJ2-2; weak D call: TRBD2 (5 bases). In germline, CDR1 is SQVTM, CDR2 ANQGSEA. This CDR3 is built from 12 residues. CDR3 in DNA: TGCAGCGTGGCTACCTCCACCGGGGAGCTGCTTTTT. This translates into CSVATSTGELLF.

V usage is TRBV9 and J usage is TRBJ2-7; D gene ambiguous. The CDR3 runs 15 residues. In germline, CDR1 is SGDLS, CDR2 YYNGEE. Trimming cost V 4 bases and J 0 bases, with 14 bases left between them. CDR3 region: CASSSSVDPSYEQYF. CDR3 nucleotide sequence: TGTGCCAGCAGCTCAAGCGTGGATCCCTCCTACGAGCAGTACTTC.

This chain links TRBV5-5 with TRBJ2-7; possible D gene TRBD1, 5 bases. The CDR3 is 14 amino acids. Germline CDR1 reads SGHKS; CDR2 reads YYEKEE (reference sequence). Between the trimmed V and J ends, which lost 0 bases and 4 bases, there was a span of 11 bases. For the CDR3, the DNA is TGTGCCAGCAGCTTGGGGCACAGGCGTTACGAGCAGTACTTC. As protein: CASSLGHRRYEQYF. Full variable domain (remainder filled in from reference TRBV5-5 and TRBJ2-7): DAGVTQSPTHLIKTRGQQVTLRCSPISGHKSVSWYQQVLGQGPQFIFQYYEKEERGRGNFPDRFSARQFPNYSSELNVNALLLGDSALYLCASSLGHRRYEQYFGPGTRLTVT.

This clonotype was seen a handful of times. The chain has TRBV9 and TRBJ1-2; D remains unclear. Trimming left V 0 bases short and J 3 bases short, with 9 bases between. The CDR3 has 14 residues. Germline V gives CDR1 SGDLS, CDR2 YYNGEE. CDR3 in amino acids: CASSVEATDYGYTF. CDR3 DNA sequence: TGTGCCAGCAGCGTAGAAGCAACGGACTATGGCTACACCTTC.

The rearrangement links TRBV29-1 to TRBJ2-7; D might be TRBD1 (6 bases). The CDR3 is 13 amino acids. Germline V gives CDR1 SQVTM, CDR2 ANQGSEA. V lost 4 bases to trimming and J lost 2 bases, with 12 bases between them. The CDR3 DNA follows: TGCAGCGTTGGATCAGGACAGACCTACGAGCAGTACTTC. It codes for CSVGSGQTYEQYF.

A remark on this clonotype: One junction end does not reproduce the germline sequence, and a read error may be involved. V gene TRBV7-9 combines with J gene TRBJ1-3, with D uncertain. Germline V lookup: CDR1 SEHNR, CDR2 FQNEAQ (reference sequence). This CDR3 is built from 13 residues. This CDR3 reads CASSQVGDNTIYF. In nucleotides, the CDR3 is TGCGCCAGCAGCCAAGTAGGAGATAACACCATATATTTT.

The J gene is TRBJ2-2, the V gene TRBV15; D may be TRBD2 (5 bases). The CDR3 sequence is 16 residues long. Trimming left V 3 bases short and J 0 bases short, with 11 bases between. Germline V gene lookup returns CDR1 LNHNV and CDR2 YYDKDF (reference sequence). In DNA form, the CDR3 reads TGTGCCACCAGCAGTTACTTCGGGACGAACACCGGGGAGCTGTTTTTT. It codes for CATSSYFGTNTGELFF. The full variable domain, with the rest looked up from reference TRBV15 and TRBJ2-2, is DAMVIQNPRYQVTQFGKPVTLSCSQTLNHNVMYWYQQKSSQAPKLLFHYYDKDFNNEADTPDNFQSRRPNTSFCFLDIRSPGLGDTAMYLCATSSYFGTNTGELFFGEGSRLTVL.

In its sample, this clonotype was seen many times. J is TRBJ1-4 and V is TRBV5-1; no reliable D call. This CDR3 has 14 residues. Germline V lookup: CDR1 SGHRS, CDR2 YFSETQ. V shed 1 base and J shed 7 bases, with 11 bases lying between them. The CDR3 protein is CASSLQAGGEKLFF. DNA for the CDR3: TGCGCCAGCAGCTTGCAGGCGGGAGGTGAAAAACTGTTTTTT. The full variable domain, with the rest looked up from reference TRBV5-1 and TRBJ1-4, is KAGVTQTPRYLIKTRGQQVTLSCSPISGHRSVSWYQQTPGQGLQFLFEYFSETQRNKGNFPGRFSGRQFSNSRSEMNVSTLELGDSALYLCASSLQAGGEKLFFGSGTQLSVL.

This clonotype was detected ten times or more. The V call is TRBV10-3, the J call TRBJ2-5; D ambiguous. The CDR3 loop spans 15 amino acids. The germline V gene has CDR1 ENHRY and CDR2 SYGVKD. V was trimmed by 5 bases and J by 3 bases, leaving 16 bases between them. The CDR3 region has the DNA TGTGCCATCAGTAGCCCCGACCTAACCGAAGAGACCCAGTACTTC. It translates to CAISSPDLTEETQYF.

The gene calls are TRBV27 and TRBJ1-6; D possibly corresponds to TRBD1 (5 bases). Germline lookup yields CDR1 MNHEY and CDR2 SMNVEV (reference sequence). The CDR3 sequence is 14 residues long. V lost 4 bases and J 7 bases, leaving 11 bases between the germline ends. For the CDR3, the DNA is TGTGCCAGCAGTTCGTTGTGGGGGAATTCACCCCTCCACTTT. It specifies CASSSLWGNSPLHF.

V gene TRBV15 combines with J gene TRBJ2-7; TRBD1 agrees at 7 bases. This CDR3 is built from 15 residues. Trimming removed 10 bases from V and 0 bases from J; junction bases left unmatched: 12. Germline V gives CDR1 LNHNV, CDR2 YYDKDF (reference sequence). The CDR3 sequence is CASNGGQVDSYEQYF. CDR3 in DNA: TGTGCCAGCAACGGAGGACAGGTTGACTCCTACGAGCAGTACTTC.

The chain has TRBV29-1 and TRBJ1-1; 7 bases agree with TRBD1. This CDR3 has 13 amino acids. In germline, CDR1 is SQVTM, CDR2 ANQGSEA. With 6 bases clipped from V and 4 bases from J, the junction kept 8 bases outside the gene matches. The CDR3 bases are TGCAGCGTCGAACAACAGGGGTTCACTGAAGCTTTCTTT. Amino acid sequence: CSVEQQGFTEAFF.

The genes are TRBV12-3 or TRBV12-4 and TRBJ1-1; no definite D call. This CDR3 contains 11 residues. V lost 8 bases and J 5 bases, leaving 9 bases between the germline ends. The chain's CDR3 is CASGVGTEAFF. The CDR3 region has the DNA TGTGCCAGCGGAGTGGGTACTGAAGCTTTCTTT.

The chain uses TRBV10-1 and TRBJ1-6; no reliable D call. Germline CDR1 WNHNN, CDR2 SYGVQD (reference sequence). With 10 bases removed from V and 5 bases from J, the gap between germline ends came to 12 bases. The CDR3 contains 13 residues. CDR3 nucleotides: TGCGCCACTACGCAGATGGATAATTCACCCCTCCACTTT. This translates into CATTQMDNSPLHF.

This clonotype was seen ten or more times. J is TRBJ1-1 and V is TRBV7-8; D is perhaps TRBD1 (5 bases). The CDR3 runs to 11 residues. Per germline, CDR1 SGHVS and CDR2 FQNEAQ. The germline V and J ends were trimmed by 3 bases and 8 bases, with 7 bases remaining between them. CDR3 bases: TGTGCCAGCAGCTTCGGGGGGGAAGCTTTCTTT. Translated, it gives CASSFGGEAFF.

This chain joins TRBV10-3 and TRBJ2-3; no firm D call. The germline CDR1 and CDR2 sequences are ENHRY and SYGVKD. This CDR3 is built from 13 residues. The V gene lost 8 bases and the J gene lost 2 bases, with 11 bases spanning the gap. This CDR3 is CAISWAVTDTQYF. CDR3 DNA: TGTGCCATCTCTTGGGCTGTCACAGATACGCAGTATTTT.

This clonotype was counted only a few times. The V gene is TRBV7-9, the J gene TRBJ1-2; 8 nucleotides line up with TRBD1. V gave up 3 bases and J gave up 4 bases; unmatched junction bases: 7. This CDR3 spans 15 amino acids. Germline CDR1 SEHNR, CDR2 FQNEAQ (reference sequence). CDR3 nucleotides: TGTGCCAGCAGCTTCGGTGCAGGGGGCGCCTATGGCTACACCTTC. Its protein is CASSFGAGGAYGYTF.

The CDR3 DNA reads as TGTGCCAGCAGCGTAGTTGGGGGCGTTGGAGAGACCCAGTACTTC. Translating gives CASSVVGGVGETQYF. The rearrangement links TRBV9 to TRBJ2-5; D possibly corresponds to TRBD1 (6 bases). This CDR3 region has 15 residues. The V gene's germline CDR1 is SGDLS and CDR2 YYNGEE. Trimming left V 0 bases short and J 4 bases short, with 13 bases between.

This rearrangement joins TRBV20-1 to TRBJ1-6; D is undetermined. The germline gives CDR1 DFQATT, CDR2 SNEGSKA (reference sequence). The germline V and J ends were trimmed by 0 bases and 3 bases, with 9 bases remaining between them. The CDR3 has 15 residues. The CDR3 nucleotides are TGCAGTGCTAGAGATCATCCAGACTATAATTCACCCCTCCACTTT. Translation gives CSARDHPDYNSPLHF.

The chain uses TRBV9 and TRBJ1-6; 7 bases align to TRBD1. Unmatched junction bases numbered 13, after V lost 4 bases and J lost 6 bases. The CDR3 runs to 17 residues. The germline CDR1 and CDR2 sequences are SGDLS and YYNGEE. This chain's CDR3 is CASSQGSPGTANSPLHF. For the CDR3, the DNA is TGTGCCAGCAGCCAAGGCTCCCCCGGGACAGCTAATTCACCCCTCCACTTT.

About this clonotype: Being one base from a much bigger clone, this may be a read error. The chain recombines TRBV10-3 with TRBJ2-7; possibly TRBD1 for D (5 bases). V lost 0 bases, J lost 5 bases, and 14 bases lay in between. The CDR3 sequence is 15 residues long. In germline, CDR1 is ENHRY, CDR2 SYGVKD. CDR3 nucleotides: TGTGCCATCAGTGAGTCAGGGGCGGCTCGCGACGAGCAGTACTTC. It translates to CAISESGAARDEQYF.

Only a few counts were recorded for this clonotype. The V gene is TRBV7-2, the J gene TRBJ2-5, with 8 bases that match TRBD2. The V segment lost 5 bases and the J segment 5 bases; nucleotides outside the gene matches: 13. The CDR3 is made up of 16 amino acids. Germline V gives CDR1 SGHTA, CDR2 FQGNSA. The CDR3: CASSPGEAGEWETQYF. CDR3 sequence (DNA): TGTGCCAGCAGCCCCGGAGAAGCGGGGGAGTGGGAGACCCAGTACTTC.

The genes are TRBV4-1 and TRBJ1-2; D is perhaps TRBD1 (6 bases). The V and J ends lost 1 base and 6 bases respectively, with 21 bases between them. Germline V CDR1 and CDR2: MGHRA, YSYEKL. CDR3 size: 17 residues. In nucleotides, the CDR3 is TGCGCCAGCAGCCAAGGTCGTCGGGACATCCGGGGGGATGGCTACACCTTC. Translated: CASSQGRRDIRGDGYTF.

The chain recombines TRBV10-3 with TRBJ1-3, with 10 bases that match TRBD1. The CDR3 is 16 amino acids. Germline V gene data show CDR1 as ENHRY and CDR2 as SYGVKD. The trim removed 0 bases at V and 5 bases at J, leaving 4 bases unmatched. The CDR3 loop is CAISESGTGVRNTIYF. CDR3 DNA sequence: TGTGCCATCAGTGAGTCAGGGACAGGGGTGAGAAACACCATATATTTT.